This TCR beta chain was sequenced for a study of CD8+ T cells in alopecia areata. With 8 bases removed from V and 8 bases from J, the gap between germline ends came to 7 bases. Germline CDR1 MNHNS, CDR2 SASEGT. This CDR3 contains 10 residues. Sequencing templates came from extracted RNA that was reverse transcribed into cDNA. The data were produced by immunoSEQ multiplex PCR, yet TCRdb's version contains in-frame clones alone and is incomplete. The profile covers about 250,000 clones, with 60% appearing a single time and more than 0.85% taken by the ten largest. Study-wide results and caveats: Researchers report lesional scalp, most notably alopecia totalis/universalis, outstripped normal scalp in clonality.

About this clone itself: The antigen remains undetermined.

The sample's treatment: oral pan-JAK inhibitor, 5-10 mg twice daily. The chain is built from TRBV6-1 and TRBJ2-1; maybe TRBD1 (5 bases). The sequences come from CD4+ T cells sorted from blood, collected around week 54, from a patient treated with tofacitinib. The sequence was collected from a human donor with alopecia areata. The CDR3 coding sequence is TGTGCCAGCGGCAGGGATGAGCAGTTCTTC. Its protein product is CASGRDEQFF.